Sequencing of this T cell receptor beta chain was carried out in a study of blood T cell repertoires in COVID-19. Study details: The United States, Italy and Spain supplied acute and convalescent COVID-19 samples. In each case, the material was cDNA or gDNA derived from T cells, B-cell-depleted T cells, or PBMCs.

The CDR3 has 15 amino acids. Germline trimming cut 5 bases from V and 5 bases from J; bases unmatched to any gene: 5. Per the germline V gene, CDR1 is SGHNT and CDR2 is YENEEA. In the original processing: From reference gene primer amplification, estimates of nucleated cell counts were derived. Sequenced by immunoSEQ multiplex PCR; TCRdb stores in-frame clones only, minus some. Clone size and V and J calls were adopted from that table, with D and trimming inferred from the DNA. The sample lists about 54,000 clones, 88% occurring once. The sample taken for sequencing was peripheral blood. The source is a human donor in a cohort sampled during active COVID-19. The rearrangement links TRBV11-3 to TRBJ2-2, with 10 positions matching TRBD2. The CDR3 DNA reads TGTGCCAGCAGCGTAGCGGGGGGTCGGACCGGGGAGCTGTTTTTT. This sequence encodes CASSVAGGRTGELFF.